The text below deals with one T cell receptor beta chain. This sample was taken from a study of immune evolution from preneoplasia to lung adenocarcinoma. The repertoire was sequenced with immunoSEQ multiplex PCR; TCRdb's copy has only in-frame clones and lacks some. The table lists approximately 7,500 clones, 75% to 85% of them singletons. The sequencing sample was made of FFPE invasive lung adenocarcinoma tissue. This TCR came from a person between 35 and 49 years old with lung adenocarcinoma.

In DNA, the CDR3 is TGTGCCAGCAGCGTACCGGGGGCGGGAGAAAAACTGTTTTTT. This translates into CASSVPGAGEKLFF. The gene calls are TRBV9 and TRBJ1-4; TRBD1 is a possible D gene (6 bases). V was trimmed by 1 base and J by 8 bases, leaving 12 bases between them. The CDR3 loop spans 14 amino acids. CDR1 is SGDLS and CDR2 is YYNGEE in the germline V gene.